Below are 16 T cell receptor beta chains sequenced from a single sample in a study of T cells in Graves' hyperthyroidism and ophthalmopathy. TCR beta CDR3 sequences were amplified from RNA transcripts. HTBI primers were employed in a first-round RT-PCR of the TCR CDR3. One entry per CDR3 protein results from TCRdb running MiXCR on the multiplex PCR reads. The sample consists of roughly 650,000 distinct CDR3 sequences, more than 15% of them appearing once. Source material: blood. These receptors originate from a woman aged 40 to 50 with Graves' ophthalmopathy.

Worth noting for this clonotype: A clone one base away is much larger, so this may be a read error. The chain recombines TRBV6-2 or TRBV6-3 with TRBJ2-5, with D perhaps being TRBD1 or TRBD2 (5 bases each). V was trimmed by 4 bases and J by 6 bases, leaving 18 bases between them. The CDR3 has 15 residues. Germline CDR1 reads MNHEY; CDR2 reads SVGEGT. The CDR3 here is CASSSGTPRPKTQYF. CDR3 coding DNA: TGTGCCAGCAGTTCCGGGACCCCTCGGCCGAAGACCCAGTACTTC.

In this sample, this clonotype turned up a few times. The rearrangement uses TRBV12-3 or TRBV12-4 and TRBJ2-3; D ambiguous. The length of the CDR3 is 14 residues. Between the trimmed V and J ends, which lost 5 bases and 2 bases, there was a span of 11 bases. CDR3 nucleotide sequence: TGTGCCAGCAGTACAGAGTGGGTCACAGATACGCAGTATTTT. Residues: CASSTEWVTDTQYF.

This clonotype turned up a few times. Lacking the conserved final phenylalanine or tryptophan, this CDR3 likely reflects a read error. The chain joins TRBV5-1 to TRBJ1-1; D perhaps matches TRBD1 (6 bases). The V end was cut by 2 bases, the J end by 0 bases, with 8 bases between. This CDR3 is 14 amino acids long. CDR1 is SGHRS, CDR2 YFSETQ, per germline. This CDR3 reads CASSFTGLNTEAFS. For the CDR3, the DNA is TGCGCCAGCAGCTTTACAGGGTTGAACACTGAAGCTTTCTCT.

This clonotype was counted a few times. CDR3: CAGIRAPNGYGYTF. In nucleotides, the CDR3 is TGTGCCGGGATCCGGGCCCCGAATGGCTATGGCTACACCTTC. The J gene is TRBJ1-2, the V gene TRBV30; D not resolved. This CDR3 is 14 amino acids long. CDR1 GTSNPN and CDR2 SVGIG come from the germline V gene (reference sequence). V was clipped by 8 bases and J by 4 bases, with 20 bases between them.

The chain recombines TRBV27 with TRBJ2-2; 9 bases line up with TRBD1. CDR3 length: 14 residues. The V gene end was trimmed by 5 bases and the J gene end by 6 bases; junction bases not matched to a gene: 4. Germline assignment: CDR1 MNHEY and CDR2 SMNVEV (reference sequence). CDR3 amino acids: CASSPGQGSGELFF. The CDR3, as DNA: TGTGCCAGCAGTCCGGGACAGGGTTCCGGGGAGCTGTTTTTT.

V is TRBV10-3 and J is TRBJ2-2; possibly TRBD2 for D (6 bases). CDR1 and CDR2 from the germline V gene are ENHRY and SYGVKD. CDR3 length equals 12 residues. V lost 7 bases and J 7 bases, leaving 10 bases between the germline ends. The CDR3 protein is CAIMSTSGELFF. The CDR3 DNA follows: TGTGCCATCATGTCGACTAGCGGGGAGCTGTTTTTT.

This chain links TRBV4-2 with TRBJ2-6; TRBD1 might be the D (6 bases). CDR1 and CDR2 from the germline V gene are LGHNA and YNFKEQ. The V and J ends lost 0 bases and 4 bases respectively, with 10 bases between them. This CDR3 spans 16 amino acids. The CDR3 DNA sequence: TGTGCCAGCAGCCAAGAGAGGACAGCGGGGGCCAACGTCCTGACTTTC. Translated: CASSQERTAGANVLTF.

There are a few counts of this clonotype. V is TRBV7-2 and J is TRBJ1-6, with D tentatively TRBD1 (6 bases). The V gene lost 4 bases and the J gene lost 4 bases, with 14 bases spanning the gap. This CDR3 region has 16 residues. The germline V gene encodes CDR1 SGHTA and CDR2 FQGNSA. This CDR3 is CASSSQGPGYNSPLHF. The CDR3 DNA is TGTGCCAGCAGCTCCCAGGGGCCAGGATATAATTCACCCCTCCACTTT.

This clonotype was seen ten or more times. The chain carries TRBV2 and TRBJ2-7, with D unclear. The CDR3 length is 14 residues. Trimming stripped 6 bases from V and 3 bases from J, with 15 bases between. CDR1 and CDR2 from the germline V gene are SNHLY and FYNNEI. The CDR3 loop is CASRVRVMGYEQYF. DNA for the CDR3: TGTGCCAGCAGGGTTCGCGTCATGGGCTACGAGCAGTACTTC.

The rearrangement joins TRBV29-1 to TRBJ1-2; D ambiguous. The germline V gene has CDR1 SQVTM and CDR2 ANQGSEA. V was trimmed by 3 bases and J by 0 bases, leaving 11 bases between them. CDR3 length: 14 amino acids. CDR3 sequence (DNA): TGCAGCGTTGAGCCTCGACTGACTAACTATGGCTACACCTTC. Protein sequence: CSVEPRLTNYGYTF. The complete variable domain, with remaining parts taken from reference TRBV29-1 and TRBJ1-2, reads SAVISQKPSRDICQRGTSLTIQCQVDSQVTMMFWYRQQPGQSLTLIATANQGSEATYESGFVIDKFPISRPNLTFSTLTVSNMSPEDSSIYLCSVEPRLTNYGYTFGSGTRLTVV.

V usage is TRBV28 and J usage is TRBJ1-1; possible D gene TRBD1, 6 bases. The CDR3 extends over 13 amino acids. V was trimmed by 8 bases and J by 3 bases, leaving 13 bases between them. Per germline, CDR1 MDHEN and CDR2 SYDVKM. DNA of the CDR3: TGTGCCAGCGGGCCCAAGGGGGACACTGAAGCTTTCTTT. Translation: CASGPKGDTEAFF. The variable domain in full, with the rest retrieved from reference TRBV28 and TRBJ1-1, is DVKVTQSSRYLVKRTGEKVFLECVQDMDHENMFWYRQDPGLGLRLIYFSYDVKMKEKGDIPEGYSVSREKKERFSLILESASTNQTSMYLCASGPKGDTEAFFGQGTRLTVV.

The V and J genes are TRBV4-2 and TRBJ2-7; D unresolved. V lost 1 base and J lost 3, with 13 bases in between. Per germline, CDR1 LGHNA and CDR2 YNFKEQ. The CDR3 consists of 15 residues. Here the CDR3 reads CASSQAIRSGYEQYF. CDR3 DNA sequence: TGTGCCAGCAGCCAAGCCATACGGTCCGGCTACGAGCAGTACTTC.

This chain joins TRBV30 and TRBJ1-1; 8 nucleotides agree with TRBD1. CDR1 and CDR2 (germline): GTSNPN, SVGIG (reference sequence). Trimming at V came to 4 bases and at J to 5 bases, leaving 9 bases not matched to a gene. This CDR3 comprises 14 residues. In DNA, the CDR3 is TGTGCCTGGACAGGGGGCAGCGAGGGGACTGAAGCTTTCTTT. This encodes CAWTGGSEGTEAFF.

The sample holds many counts of this clonotype. This chain joins TRBV20-1 and TRBJ2-5; D perhaps matches TRBD2 (5 bases). Looked up from germline, CDR1 is DFQATT and CDR2 is SNEGSKA (reference sequence). The V end lost 3 bases, the J end lost 0 bases, and 11 bases lay between the germline ends. The CDR3 extends over 14 amino acids. The DNA for the CDR3 is TGCAGTGCTAGGTTCCCGGGGAACCAAGAGACCCAGTACTTC. Residues: CSARFPGNQETQYF.

This clonotype has a count of ten or more. The chain uses TRBV11-1 and TRBJ2-7; 8 bases match TRBD1. The CDR3 is made up of 15 amino acids. Germline CDR1 is SGHAT and CDR2 is FQDESV (reference sequence). V lost 2 bases to trimming and J lost 2 bases; unmatched junction nucleotides: 5. In DNA, the CDR3 is TGTGCCAGCAGCTTATCAACAGGGGGGACCTACGAGCAGTACTTC. It encodes CASSLSTGGTYEQYF.

The sample holds a few counts of this clonotype. The chain carries TRBV20-1 and TRBJ1-2; D unresolved. This CDR3 comprises 14 residues. Trimming removed 1 base from V and 2 bases from J, with 11 bases in between. The germline V gene has CDR1 DFQATT and CDR2 SNEGSKA (reference sequence). Here the CDR3 DNA reads TGCAGTGCTAGAGGGGGAACGGGAAACTATGGCTACACCTTC. Translating gives CSARGGTGNYGYTF.